The 32 T cell receptor beta chains below were found in one sample sequenced in a study of T cells in Graves' hyperthyroidism and ophthalmopathy. Using RNA transcripts as the source, TCR beta CDR3 regions were amplified. When the TCR CDR3 underwent first-round RT-PCR, the HTBI primer set was used. TCRdb called the multiplex PCR reads again in MiXCR, with one record for every CDR3 protein. The table has more than 500,000 distinct CDR3 sequences, about 16% seen once. Material for sequencing was blood. These receptors were obtained from a woman aged 25 to 39 with Graves' ophthalmopathy.

About this clonotype itself: Just one base apart from a much larger clone, this may be a read error. This chain joins TRBV7-2 and TRBJ2-5; D is possibly TRBD1 or TRBD2 (6 bases each). Germline V gene sequence: CDR1 SGHTA, CDR2 FQGNSA. The CDR3 is 16 amino acids. Trimming cost V 2 bases and J 5 bases, with 18 bases left between them. The CDR3 coding sequence is TGTGCCAGCAGCTTAAATTCAGTGGGGGGCCCGGAGACCCAGTACTTC. Its translation is CASSLNSVGGPETQYF.

This rearrangement joins TRBV5-8 to TRBJ1-1; D might be TRBD1 (6 bases). This CDR3 comprises 14 residues. Germline V lookup: CDR1 SGHTS, CDR2 YDEGEE. Trimming left V 6 bases short and J 1 base short, with 13 bases between. The CDR3 here is CASTMRGQNTEAFF. The CDR3 DNA reads TGTGCCAGCACCATGCGGGGGCAGAACACTGAAGCTTTCTTT.

The V gene is TRBV29-1, the J gene TRBJ2-7, with 8 positions matching TRBD1. Germline values: CDR1 SQVTM, CDR2 ANQGSEA. V lost 6 bases and J lost 0; bases outside the gene matches: 7. This CDR3 has 14 amino acids. The DNA for the CDR3 is TGCAGCGTGGGGACAGGCGGCAGCTCCTACGAGCAGTACTTC. Its protein product is CSVGTGGSSYEQYF.

This clonotype appeared many times. This sequence joins TRBV11-3 and TRBJ2-5, with 8 bases fitting TRBD1. The CDR3 sequence is 14 residues long. With V trimmed by 7 bases and J by 5 bases, 9 bases remained unmatched. Germline V gives CDR1 SGHNT, CDR2 YENEEA. The CDR3 nucleotides are TGTGCCAGCACCCGACAGGGGCCTGGGGAGACCCAGTACTTC. This codes for CASTRQGPGETQYF. Full variable domain (rest looked up from reference TRBV11-3 and TRBJ2-5): EAGVVQSPRYKIIEKKQPVAFWCNPISGHNTLYWYLQNLGQGPELLIRYENEEAVDDSQLPKDRFSAERLKGVDSTLKIQPAELGDSAVYLCASTRQGPGETQYFGPGTRLLVL.

At least ten counts were recorded for this clonotype. This chain links TRBV28 with TRBJ1-2, with no clear D. Per the germline V gene, CDR1 is MDHEN and CDR2 is SYDVKM. V was shortened by 4 bases and J by 8 bases, with 17 bases between the two germline ends. This CDR3 has 14 amino acids. CDR3 residues: CASSSPRLSWGYTF. Written as DNA, the CDR3 is TGTGCCAGCAGTTCCCCTCGACTGTCTTGGGGCTACACCTTC.

The gene calls are TRBV5-5 and TRBJ1-5; D remains ambiguous. Germline CDR1 SGHKS, CDR2 YYEKEE (reference sequence). This CDR3 has 15 amino acids. Trimming removed 3 bases at V and 1 base at J, with 11 bases between. CDR3 nucleotides: TGTGCCAGCAGCTCGACCGTTCAGAGCAATCAGCCCCAGCATTTT. This codes for CASSSTVQSNQPQHF.

This clonotype was recorded many times. V gene TRBV6-2 or TRBV6-3 combines with J gene TRBJ2-7; 8 bases are a match to TRBD1. Germline V gene sequence: CDR1 MNHEY, CDR2 SVGEGT. With 5 bases clipped from V and 6 bases from J, the junction kept 18 bases outside the gene matches. The CDR3 contains 17 residues. CDR3: CASSPGSRTGMVREQYF. The CDR3 nucleotides read TGTGCCAGCAGTCCGGGGTCACGGACAGGGATGGTTCGCGAGCAGTACTTC.

This clonotype was found many times. The chain uses TRBV20-1 and TRBJ2-7; 7 nucleotides align to TRBD2. There are 14 residues in the CDR3. Germline V gives CDR1 DFQATT, CDR2 SNEGSKA (reference sequence). After removal of 6 bases from V and 2 bases from J, the junction contained 10 bases not matched to a gene. The CDR3, as DNA: TGCAGTGCCACCCCAGTCGGGGGGACCTACGAGCAGTACTTC. Protein sequence: CSATPVGGTYEQYF.

This clonotype was detected ten times or more. V usage is TRBV28 and J usage is TRBJ1-2; no reliable D call. The CDR3 is 17 amino acids. Germline V CDR1 and CDR2: MDHEN, SYDVKM. Trimming removed 4 bases from V and 0 bases from J, with 18 bases in between. CDR3 protein: CASSSSSAEGANYGYTF. In nucleotides, the CDR3 is TGTGCCAGCAGTTCCTCAAGCGCGGAAGGAGCTAACTATGGCTACACCTTC.

The chain recombines TRBV4-3 with TRBJ2-4; D remains ambiguous. The germline V gene has CDR1 LGHNA and CDR2 YSLEER. The V and J ends lost 4 bases and 1 base respectively, with 20 bases between them. The CDR3 loop spans 18 amino acids. CDR3 sequence reads: CASSRSPPSQRAKNIQYF. The CDR3 nucleotides read TGCGCCAGCAGCCGCTCCCCTCCCTCGCAACGCGCCAAAAACATTCAGTACTTC.

This clonotype was picked up a small number of times. The chain uses TRBV27 and TRBJ2-6; D call uncertain. This CDR3 region has 15 residues. The germline V and J ends were trimmed by 2 bases and 1 base, with 6 bases remaining between them. Looked up from germline, CDR1 is MNHEY and CDR2 is SMNVEV (reference sequence). The CDR3 loop is CASSLGWSGANVLTF. The CDR3 DNA reads as TGTGCCAGCAGTTTAGGATGGTCTGGGGCCAACGTCCTGACTTTC.

This clonotype was seen at least ten times. This chain uses TRBV3-2 with TRBJ2-1; the listed D gene, TRBD2, was not tested against the DNA. TRBV3-2 is labeled a pseudogene. CDR3 length: 14 amino acids. The CDR3: CASSQGRTANEQFF. DNA of the CDR3: TGTGCCAGCAGCCAAGGCCGGACTGCCAATGAGCAGTTCTTC.

This clonotype was detected ten times or more. J is TRBJ2-1 and V is TRBV30; D may correspond to TRBD1 or TRBD2 (6 bases each). CDR1 GTSNPN and CDR2 SVGIG come from the germline V gene (reference sequence). V lost 4 bases, J lost 1 base, and 17 bases lay in between. The CDR3 runs to 16 residues. The CDR3 sequence is CAWTERGPISYNEQFF. The CDR3 nucleotides are TGTGCCTGGACCGAACGGGGGCCCATTTCCTACAATGAGCAGTTCTTC.

This clonotype has at least ten counts. The genes are TRBV20-1 and TRBJ2-1; 9 nucleotides match TRBD2. The germline CDR1 and CDR2 sequences are DFQATT and SNEGSKA (reference sequence). With 0 bases clipped from V and 0 bases from J, the junction kept 9 bases outside the gene matches. This CDR3 contains 18 residues. CDR3 loop: CSARDWRDSGSSYNEQFF. The CDR3 DNA reads TGCAGTGCTAGAGATTGGAGGGATAGCGGGAGCTCCTACAATGAGCAGTTCTTC.

This clonotype showed up just a few times. The chain joins TRBV6-1 to TRBJ2-7, with D possibly matching TRBD2 (5 bases). Germline V gene sequence: CDR1 MNHNS, CDR2 SASEGT. The CDR3 is made up of 15 amino acids. Deletions cut 7 bases from V and 4 bases from J, with 20 bases between. Here the CDR3 reads CASTQNPSLAYEQYF. CDR3 nucleotides: TGTGCCAGCACCCAAAACCCCTCTCTAGCATACGAGCAGTACTTC.

This clonotype was seen a few times. For the CDR3, the DNA is TGTGCCAGCAGCTTAGCGGACACTTCAGCTTTCTTT. The encoded protein is CASSLADTSAFF. The gene calls are TRBV7-8 and TRBJ1-1; the D gene is possibly TRBD1 (5 bases). This CDR3 is built from 12 residues. The V gene lost 0 bases and the J gene lost 10 bases, with 9 bases spanning the gap. In germline, CDR1 is SGHVS, CDR2 FQNEAQ. Supplemented by reference TRBV7-8 and TRBJ1-1, the full variable domain reads GAGVSQSPRYKVAKRGQDVALRCDPISGHVSLFWYQQALGQGPEFLTYFQNEAQLDKSGLPSDRFFAERPEGSVSTLKIQRTQQEDSAVYLCASSLADTSAFFGQGTRLTVV.

The V call is TRBV14, the J call TRBJ2-7, with 10 bases identical to TRBD2. V trimming: 0 bases; J trimming: 2 bases; junction bases outside the gene matches: 7. In germline, CDR1 is SGHDN, CDR2 FVKESK. The CDR3 totals 17 residues. The CDR3 protein is CASSQELASGSPYEQYF. CDR3 DNA sequence: TGTGCCAGCAGCCAAGAGCTCGCTAGCGGGAGCCCCTACGAGCAGTACTTC.

This clonotype was seen more than once but under ten times. The rearrangement uses TRBV5-6 and TRBJ2-7; tentatively, D is TRBD1 or TRBD2 (5 bases each). This CDR3 is 16 amino acids long. V lost 1 base to trimming and J lost 2 bases, with 16 bases between them. Germline V gives CDR1 SGHDT, CDR2 YYEEEE. The DNA for the CDR3 is TGTGCCAGCAGCTTGAAGGGAGTCCAGGGCCCCTACGAGCAGTACTTC. Amino acids: CASSLKGVQGPYEQYF.

This clonotype was seen a handful of times. V and J are TRBV24-1 and TRBJ2-1; D is perhaps TRBD2 (7 bases). CDR1 and CDR2 from the germline V gene are KGHDR and SFDVKD. The CDR3 loop spans 17 amino acids. Trimming cost V 1 base and J 1 base, with 13 bases left between them. The CDR3 here is CATSDFSSGTSYNEQFF. The CDR3 DNA reads as TGTGCCACCAGTGATTTCTCAAGCGGGACATCCTACAATGAGCAGTTCTTC.

The DNA for the CDR3 is TGTGCCAGCAGTTTATCGGGCGGGGCGCCCCAGTACTTC. Translating gives CASSLSGGAPQYF. This sequence joins TRBV12-3 or TRBV12-4 and TRBJ2-5; D is possibly TRBD2 (6 bases). Trimming removed 2 bases from V and 9 bases from J, with 13 bases in between. The CDR3 runs 13 residues.

The chain combines TRBV5-1 with TRBJ2-1; TRBD2 matches 10 bases. Germline CDR1 is SGHRS and CDR2 is YFSETQ. CDR3 length: 15 amino acids. V was pared by 2 bases and J by 6 bases, with 5 bases of the junction left unmatched. The CDR3 sequence: CASSLLAGSSNEQFF. The CDR3 DNA follows: TGCGCCAGCAGCTTACTAGCGGGATCTAGCAATGAGCAGTTCTTC.

This clonotype came up many times. The genes are TRBV7-2 and TRBJ2-3, with 7 bases that match TRBD2. The CDR3 has 15 residues. Germline V lookup: CDR1 SGHTA, CDR2 FQGNSA. With V trimmed by 2 bases and J by 5 bases, 7 bases remained unmatched. The CDR3 nucleotides read TGTGCCAGCAGCTTAAAGGGCGGGAGTTTAGATACGCAGTATTTT. Translation: CASSLKGGSLDTQYF. The full variable domain, with the rest looked up from reference TRBV7-2 and TRBJ2-3, is GAGVSQSPSNKVTEKGKDVELRCDPISGHTALYWYRQSLGQGLEFLIYFQGNSAPDKSGLPSDRFSAERTGGSVSTLTIQRTQQEDSAVYLCASSLKGGSLDTQYFGPGTRLTVL.

This clonotype was recorded at least ten times. CDR3 region: CASSPPERRGHEQYF. DNA of the CDR3: TGTGCCAGCTCACCACCAGAACGCCGGGGCCACGAGCAGTACTTC. V usage is TRBV18 and J usage is TRBJ2-7, with D perhaps being TRBD1 or TRBD2 (5 bases each). The CDR3 runs 15 residues. Germline V gene sequence: CDR1 KGHSH, CDR2 LQKENI. V was pared by 0 bases and J by 5 bases, with 14 bases between.

Comments on this clonotype: A much larger clone lies one base from this, so it may be a read error. The chain is built from TRBV7-2 and TRBJ2-4; either TRBD1 or TRBD2 may supply D (5 bases each). From germline, CDR1 is SGHTA and CDR2 FQGNSA. The CDR3 runs 17 residues. Trimming cost V 6 bases and J 0 bases, with 18 bases left between them. CDR3 amino acids: CASSLRGPRGAKNIQYF. As DNA, the CDR3 is TGTGCCAGCAGTCTTAGAGGCCCGAGGGGAGCCAAAAACATTCAGTACTTC.

In its sample, this clonotype was seen many times. This rearrangement joins TRBV28 to TRBJ2-7, with D possibly being TRBD2 (6 bases). This CDR3 has 16 amino acids. V was pared by 4 bases and J by 0 bases, with 16 bases between. Germline V CDR1 and CDR2: MDHEN, SYDVKM. This CDR3 reads CASSYPGLSTSYEQYF. For the CDR3, the DNA is TGTGCCAGCAGTTACCCGGGACTCAGTACCTCCTACGAGCAGTACTTC.

The rearrangement joins TRBV6-1 to TRBJ1-1; 7 bases line up with TRBD1. Germline-derived CDR1 and CDR2 are MNHNS and SASEGT. The CDR3 has 15 amino acids. J was trimmed by 4 bases and V by 6 bases; bases with no gene match: 11. The CDR3 loop is CASSLSFDRVTEAFF. CDR3 in DNA: TGTGCCAGCAGCCTTTCTTTCGACAGGGTCACTGAAGCTTTCTTT.

The rearrangement uses TRBV9 and TRBJ1-1; tentative D call: TRBD1 (6 bases). The CDR3 is made up of 15 amino acids. Germline CDR1 reads SGDLS; CDR2 reads YYNGEE. Trimming left V 0 bases short and J 3 bases short, with 12 bases between. CDR3 DNA: TGTGCCAGCAGCGTAGGGGCAGGGGTTGACACTGAAGCTTTCTTT. Protein: CASSVGAGVDTEAFF. The variable domain in full, with the rest retrieved from reference TRBV9 and TRBJ1-1, is DSGVTQTPKHLITATGQRVTLRCSPRSGDLSVYWYQQSLDQGLQFLIQYYNGEERAKGNILERFSAQQFPDLHSELNLSSLELGDSALYFCASSVGAGVDTEAFFGQGTRLTVV.

The table lists this clonotype with a few counts. A much larger clone is a single base away; this may be a read error. The chain couples TRBV11-1 to TRBJ2-1, with D unclear. V lost 6 bases, J lost 12 bases, and 18 bases lay in between. The germline V gene encodes CDR1 SGHAT and CDR2 FQDESV (reference sequence). The CDR3 is 13 amino acids. CDR3 coding DNA: TGTGCCAGCAGAGACGATAGGCGCTACGGGCAGTTCTTC. Protein: CASRDDRRYGQFF.

The chain carries TRBV4-3 and TRBJ2-1, with 11 bases fitting TRBD2. Germline loops: CDR1 LGHNA, CDR2 YSLEER. This CDR3 contains 17 residues. Losses at the gene ends were 0 bases for V and 5 bases for J; bases not matched to a gene: 6. For the CDR3, the DNA is TGCGCCAGCAGCCAAGAACTAGCGGGAGTGTCCCACAATGAGCAGTTCTTC. Translating gives CASSQELAGVSHNEQFF.

This clonotype came up a few times. The rearrangement joins TRBV28 to TRBJ2-1, with TRBD1 matching over 7 bases. Germline lookup yields CDR1 MDHEN and CDR2 SYDVKM. The CDR3 runs 14 residues. Trimming at V came to 6 bases and at J to 6 bases, leaving 8 bases not matched to a gene. The CDR3 region has the DNA TGTGCCAGCAGCAGCGAAACAGGGGTCAATGAGCAGTTCTTC. It translates to CASSSETGVNEQFF.

The chain carries TRBV7-8 and TRBJ2-1; D might be TRBD1 (6 bases). V lost 4 bases and J lost 2, with 21 bases in between. The CDR3 runs to 18 residues. Germline lookup yields CDR1 SGHVS and CDR2 FQNEAQ. The CDR3 loop is CASSSRRTARRPYNEQFF. In DNA, the CDR3 is TGTGCCAGCAGCTCCCGCCGGACAGCCCGGCGCCCCTACAATGAGCAGTTCTTC. Combining the CDR3 with reference TRBV7-8 and TRBJ2-1 gives the whole variable domain GAGVSQSPRYKVAKRGQDVALRCDPISGHVSLFWYQQALGQGPEFLTYFQNEAQLDKSGLPSDRFFAERPEGSVSTLKIQRTQQEDSAVYLCASSSRRTARRPYNEQFFGPGTRLTVL.

The CDR3 DNA follows: TGCAGTGTCTCGGGACAGGGGGTTTACGAGCAGTACTTC. Translating it yields CSVSGQGVYEQYF. V is TRBV20-1 and J is TRBJ2-7; 11 bases match TRBD1. Germline CDR1 and CDR2: DFQATT and SNEGSKA (reference sequence). V dropped 7 bases and J dropped 4; count of bases not matched to a gene: 6. The CDR3 is 13 amino acids.